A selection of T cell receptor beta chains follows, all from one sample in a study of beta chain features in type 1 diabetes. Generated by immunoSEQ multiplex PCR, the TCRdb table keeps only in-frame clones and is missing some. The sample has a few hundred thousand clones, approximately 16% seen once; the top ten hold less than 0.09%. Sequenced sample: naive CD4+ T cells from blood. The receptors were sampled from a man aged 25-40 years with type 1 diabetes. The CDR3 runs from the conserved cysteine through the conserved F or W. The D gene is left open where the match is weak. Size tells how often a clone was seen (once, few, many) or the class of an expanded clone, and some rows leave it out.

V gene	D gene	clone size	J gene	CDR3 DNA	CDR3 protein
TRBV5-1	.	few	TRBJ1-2	TGCGCCAGCAGCATCGACATTTTGGGAGGCTACACCTTC	CASSIDILGGYTF
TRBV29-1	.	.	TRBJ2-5	TGCAGCGTTGTACTGGTGGGGGAGACCCAGTACTTC	CSVVLVGETQYF
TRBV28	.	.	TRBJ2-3	TGTGCCAGCAGTCTGACAGTTGCTGCAGATACGCAGTATTTT	CASSLTVAADTQYF
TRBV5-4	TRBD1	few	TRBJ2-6	TGTGCCAGCAGCCCAAGGACAGGGCTTGCTGGGGCCAACGTCCTGACTTTC	CASSPRTGLAGANVLTF
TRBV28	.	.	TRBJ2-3	TGTGCCAGCAGTGGCCGGGACTTCGGTAGCACAGATACGCAGTATTTT	CASSGRDFGSTDTQYF
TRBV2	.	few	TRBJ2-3	TGTGCCAGCAGTGAATGGGAGATCACTAGCACAGATACGCAGTATTTT	CASSEWEITSTDTQYF
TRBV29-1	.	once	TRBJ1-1	TGCAGCGTTGCGGGGGGCAGTAAACTTAACACTGAAGCTTTCTTT	CSVAGGSKLNTEAFF
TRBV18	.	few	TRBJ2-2	TGTGCCAGCTCACCGTGGACTCTAACCGGGGAGCTGTTTTTT	CASSPWTLTGELFF
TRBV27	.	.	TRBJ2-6	TGTGCCAGCAGGCAATCTGGGGCCAACGTCCTGACTTTC	CASRQSGANVLTF
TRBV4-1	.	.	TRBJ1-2	TGCGCCAGCAGCCAAGATGAAACAGGTAGCTACACCTTC	CASSQDETGSYTF
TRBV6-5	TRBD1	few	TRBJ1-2	TGTGCCAGCAGGGTCTCGGACAGGGTATATGGCTACACCTTC	CASRVSDRVYGYTF
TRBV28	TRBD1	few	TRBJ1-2	TGTGCCAGCAGTTTTCGTGGACAGGGTGGCTACACCTTC	CASSFRGQGGYTF
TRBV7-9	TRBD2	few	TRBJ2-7	TGTGCCAGCAGCTCCTTACGACTAGCGGCCTCCTACGAGCAGTACTTC	CASSSLRLAASYEQYF
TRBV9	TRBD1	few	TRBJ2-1	TGTGCCAGCAGCGTAGGAACAGGGGGACGCAACGCAAATGAGCAGTTCTTC	CASSVGTGGRNANEQFF
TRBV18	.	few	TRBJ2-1	TGTGCCAGCTCACCGGACTCCTACAATGAGCAGTTCTTC	CASSPDSYNEQFF
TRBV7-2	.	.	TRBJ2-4	TGTGCCAGCAGCTTAGTTTATTACGGCCAGGGCCGAAACATTCAGTACTTC	CASSLVYYGQGRNIQYF
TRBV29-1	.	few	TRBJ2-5	TGCAGCGGGGCTCCCGGGATACAAGAGACCCAGTACTTC	CSGAPGIQETQYF
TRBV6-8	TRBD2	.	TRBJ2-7	TGTGCCAGCAGGCATTGGACTAGCGGATTGAGGGAGCAGTACTTC	CASRHWTSGLREQYF
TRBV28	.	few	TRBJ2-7	TGTGCCAGCAGTTTGTGGGACACCTCCTACGAGCAGTACTTC	CASSLWDTSYEQYF
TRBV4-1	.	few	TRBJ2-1	TGCGCCAGCAGCCAAGTACAGGCCTACAATGAGCAGTTCTTC	CASSQVQAYNEQFF
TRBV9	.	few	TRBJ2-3	TGTGCCAGCAGCGAGGGGCGTTTCGACTTTAACACAGATACGCAGTATTTT	CASSEGRFDFNTDTQYF